Sequencing of this TCR beta chain was carried out in a study of control samples from healthy donors and cancer patients. The protocol was immunoSEQ multiplex PCR, while the TCRdb copy is restricted to in-frame clones and leaves out a portion. The profile shows 150,000 to 200,000 clones, 70% to 90% of them singletons. Germline V CDR1 and CDR2: LGHNA, YSLEER. This CDR3 has 13 amino acids. The J gene is TRBJ1-2, the V gene TRBV4-3; D is uncertain. Sample: blood. The TCR originated in a young man in good health. The CDR3 region has the DNA TGCCTAATACCGATAACTTCTAACTATGGCTACACCTTC. As protein: CLIPITSNYGYTF.